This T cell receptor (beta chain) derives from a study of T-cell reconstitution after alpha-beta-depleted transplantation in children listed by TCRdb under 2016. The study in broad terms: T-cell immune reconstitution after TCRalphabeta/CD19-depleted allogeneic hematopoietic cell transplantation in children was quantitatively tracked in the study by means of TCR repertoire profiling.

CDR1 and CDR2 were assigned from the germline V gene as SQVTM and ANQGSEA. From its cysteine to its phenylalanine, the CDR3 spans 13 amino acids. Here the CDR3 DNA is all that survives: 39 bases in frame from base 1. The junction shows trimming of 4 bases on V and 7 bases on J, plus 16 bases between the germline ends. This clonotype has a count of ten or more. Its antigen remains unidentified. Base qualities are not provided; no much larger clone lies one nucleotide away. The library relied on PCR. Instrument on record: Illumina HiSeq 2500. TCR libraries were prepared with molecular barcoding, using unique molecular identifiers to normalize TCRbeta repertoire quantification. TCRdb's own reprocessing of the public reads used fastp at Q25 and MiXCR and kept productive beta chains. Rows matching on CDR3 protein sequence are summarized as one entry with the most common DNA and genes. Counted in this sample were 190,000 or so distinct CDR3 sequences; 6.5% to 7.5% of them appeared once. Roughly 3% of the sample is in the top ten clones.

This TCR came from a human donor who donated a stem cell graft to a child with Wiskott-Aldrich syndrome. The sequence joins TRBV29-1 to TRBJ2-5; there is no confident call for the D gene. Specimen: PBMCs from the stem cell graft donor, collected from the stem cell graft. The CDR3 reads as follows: CSVGPPSQLTQYF. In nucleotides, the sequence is TGCAGCGTTGGACCCCCGAGTCAGTTGACCCAGTACTTC. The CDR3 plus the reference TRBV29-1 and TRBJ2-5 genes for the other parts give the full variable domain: SAVISQKPSRDICQRGTSLTIQCQVDSQVTMMFWYRQQPGQSLTLIATANQGSEATYESGFVIDKFPISRPNLTFSTLTVSNMSPEDSSIYLCSVGPPSQLTQYFGPGTRLLVL.